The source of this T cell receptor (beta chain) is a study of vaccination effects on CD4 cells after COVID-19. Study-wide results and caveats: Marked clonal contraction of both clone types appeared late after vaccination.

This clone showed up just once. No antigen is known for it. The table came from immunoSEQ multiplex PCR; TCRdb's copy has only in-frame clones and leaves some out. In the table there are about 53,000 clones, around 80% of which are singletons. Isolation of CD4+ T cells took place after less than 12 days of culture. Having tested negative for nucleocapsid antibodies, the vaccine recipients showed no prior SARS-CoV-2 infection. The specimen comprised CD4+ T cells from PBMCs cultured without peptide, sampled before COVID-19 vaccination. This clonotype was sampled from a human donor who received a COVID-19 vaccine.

CDR3 DNA: TGTGCCACCAGTGATCCGACCGCGGGGCCGAGCCGATCCTACAATGAGCAGTTCTTC. Translating it yields CATSDPTAGPSRSYNEQFF. This chain links TRBV24-1 with TRBJ2-1, with a weak D call TRBD2 (6 bases). Trimming pared 3 bases from V and 1 base from J, leaving 21 bases between. Germline V lookup: CDR1 KGHDR, CDR2 SFDVKD. The CDR3 contains 19 residues.